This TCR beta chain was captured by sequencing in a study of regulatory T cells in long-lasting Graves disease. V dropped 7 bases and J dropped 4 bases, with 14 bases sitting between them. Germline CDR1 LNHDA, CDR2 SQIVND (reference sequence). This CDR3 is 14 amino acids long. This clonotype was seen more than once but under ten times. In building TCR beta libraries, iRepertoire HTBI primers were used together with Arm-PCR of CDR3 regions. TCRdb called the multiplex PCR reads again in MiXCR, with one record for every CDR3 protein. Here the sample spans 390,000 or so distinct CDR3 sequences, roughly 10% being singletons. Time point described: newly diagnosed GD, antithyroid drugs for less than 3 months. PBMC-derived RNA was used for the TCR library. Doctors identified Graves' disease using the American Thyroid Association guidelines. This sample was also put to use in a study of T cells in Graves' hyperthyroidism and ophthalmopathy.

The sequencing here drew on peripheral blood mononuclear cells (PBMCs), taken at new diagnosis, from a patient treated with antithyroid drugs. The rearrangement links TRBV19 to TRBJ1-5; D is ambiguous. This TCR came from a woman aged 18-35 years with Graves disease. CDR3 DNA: TGTGCCAGTACGGTGACATCAGCGAATCAGCCCCAGCATTTT. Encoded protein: CASTVTSANQPQHF.